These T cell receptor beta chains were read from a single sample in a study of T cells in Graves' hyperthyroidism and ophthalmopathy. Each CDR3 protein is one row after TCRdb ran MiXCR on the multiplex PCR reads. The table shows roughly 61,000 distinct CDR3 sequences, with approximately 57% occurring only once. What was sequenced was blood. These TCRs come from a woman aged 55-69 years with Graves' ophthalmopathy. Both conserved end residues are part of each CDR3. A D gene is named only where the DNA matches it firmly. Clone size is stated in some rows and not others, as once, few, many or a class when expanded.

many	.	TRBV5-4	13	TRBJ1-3	TGTGCCAGCAGCTCACCCGGGGACGACACCATATATTTT	CASSSPGDDTIYF
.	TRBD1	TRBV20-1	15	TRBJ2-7	TGCAGTGCTAGCCAACCCGGGACAGGGGCCTACGAGCAGTACTTC	CSASQPGTGAYEQYF
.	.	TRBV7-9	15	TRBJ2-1	TGTGCCAGCAGCTCGATGCAGGGGAATTACAATGAGCAGTTCTTC	CASSSMQGNYNEQFF
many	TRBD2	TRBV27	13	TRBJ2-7	TGTGCCAGCACCTCTAGCGGGGTAAGGGAGCAGTACTTC	CASTSSGVREQYF
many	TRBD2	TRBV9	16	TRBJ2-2	TGTGCCAGCAGCGATAGCGGGAGGGGCGACACCGGGGAGCTGTTTTTT	CASSDSGRGDTGELFF
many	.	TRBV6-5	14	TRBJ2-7	TGTGCCAGCAGTAAATCGATTTCTGACTACGAGCAGTACTTC	CASSKSISDYEQYF
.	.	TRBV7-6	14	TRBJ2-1	TGTGCTAGCACCCGGGACCTAGCCTACAATGAGCAGTTCTTC	CASTRDLAYNEQFF
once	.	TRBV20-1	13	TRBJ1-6	TGCAGTGCTACCGGGGGGGCAGAGTCACCCCTCCACTTT	CSATGGAESPLHF
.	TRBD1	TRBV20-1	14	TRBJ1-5	TGCAGTGTGTCAGACAGGGGGGCCGGAGAGACCCAGCATTTT	CSVSDRGAGETQHF
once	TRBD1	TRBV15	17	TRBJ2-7	TGTGCCACCAGCAGAGAGAGGGGGACAGGGTCTTTCTACGAGCAGTACTTC	CATSRERGTGSFYEQYF
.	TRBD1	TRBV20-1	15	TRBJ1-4	TGCAGTGCTAGCCCCGGACAGGGGACTGGGGGAAAACTGTTTTTT	CSASPGQGTGGKLFF
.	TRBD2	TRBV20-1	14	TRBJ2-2	TGCAGTGCTAAAACCGGGACTAGCGCAGGGGAGCTGTTTTTT	CSAKTGTSAGELFF
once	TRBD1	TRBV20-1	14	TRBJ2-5	TGCAGTGCTAGGCTACAGGGGGGCTCGGAGACCCAGTACTTC	CSARLQGGSETQYF
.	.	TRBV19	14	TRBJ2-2	TGTGCCAGTAGCATAGTATGGGGTACCGGGGAGCCGTTTTTT	CASSIVWGTGEPFF